One T cell receptor beta chain is described in this entry. This sample was taken from a study of human T cells and chemical hapten exposure. Per germline, CDR1 SGHVS and CDR2 FQNEAQ. The V end was cut by 6 bases, the J end by 3 bases, with 8 bases between. This CDR3 is 12 amino acids long. TCRdb reanalysed the RACE reads using MiXCR and keeps one entry per CDR3 protein. The sample has about 78,000 distinct CDR3 sequences, over 6.5% seen once. The time point denotes: patch test 2, 6 weeks after DPC sensitization. Sample treatment: therapeutic diphenylcyclopropenone sensitization with weekly scalp DPC. The starting material was whole blood, obtained in connection with sensitization to the hapten diphenylcyclopropenone (DPC). This TCR was sampled from a woman aged 45-65 years with alopecia areata. Some clones in this sample may be carry-over from other donors' samples. The chain joins TRBV7-8 to TRBJ1-1; D is undetermined. The CDR3 DNA sequence: TGTGCCAGCAGTTGGGGTGACACTGAAGCTTTCTTT. It translates to CASSWGDTEAFF. The whole variable domain, filled in from reference TRBV7-8 and TRBJ1-1, reads GAGVSQSPRYKVAKRGQDVALRCDPISGHVSLFWYQQALGQGPEFLTYFQNEAQLDKSGLPSDRFFAERPEGSVSTLKIQRTQQEDSAVYLCASSWGDTEAFFGQGTRLTVV.